This T cell receptor beta chain was observed in a study of identical twins (TCRdb year 2016). In terms of the full investigation: To test whether fetal clonotypes persist, this study deep-sequenced TCR alpha and beta repertoires from monozygotic twins, from unrelated adults of various ages, and from cord blood. Replicate twin experiments were performed at different times using different library preparation protocols to rule out contamination. Overall results and qualifications from the work: Conclusions relied on cross-sectional statistical analysis, since the same donors could not be followed over many years. Compared with coincidental sharing between unrelated individuals, out-of-frame TCR alpha sequences shared between twins had an excess of sequences with low generation probability. Abundant cord blood beta clonotypes carried fewer insertions; young adult naive repertoires showed a weaker similar trend, while memory repertoires showed none. Excess twin sharing in beta out-of-frame sequences was weaker because fewer shared sequences lowered the signal-to-noise ratio. Invariant T cells such as MAIT and iNKT could partly confound zero-insertion analyses, although diverse VJ usage argued against such confounding for most clonotypes. In monozygotic twins, recombination models systematically underestimated out-of-frame TCR alpha sharing, but the models matched the sharing seen between unrelated individuals.

The library was generated by 5' RACE. The run used an Illumina HiSeq 2000. A universal primer binding site was introduced by template switching, and a unique molecular identifier was present in the final cDNA, enabling accurate counting of TCR cDNA molecules. First-strand cDNA for TCR alpha and beta chains was synthesized from specific primers in the conserved constant-segment region. To control for contamination, every cDNA library carried two barcodes: a SMART-Mk sample barcode plus Illumina barcodes. TruSeq adapter sequences, together with Illumina sample barcodes, were added in two successive PCR steps. TCR alpha and beta cDNA libraries were sequenced on the Illumina HiSeq platform with custom primers. The authors' analysis ran thus. MiGEC was used to process raw reads and extract unique molecular identifiers, and MiXCR was used to find CDR3 positions. Recombination models were inferred per individual with the repgenHMM and IGoR tools using an EM algorithm. The analysis of shared clonotypes was done with the tcR package in R, with sharing normalized by the product of cloneset sizes. Out-of-frame nonproductive sequences were analyzed to study raw recombination free of thymic and clonal selection effects. In TCRdb, the public reads were trimmed at Q25 with fastp and aligned with MiXCR, with productive beta chains retained. Each record represents a unique CDR3 protein, reported with the most common genes and DNA among its rows. The V and J calls were not made by the authors but by TCRdb's processing. The sample has about 1.7 million distinct CDR3 sequences on record, about 32% of them singletons. The ten largest account for under 0.35% of the sample.

Looking up the germline V gene (reference sequence) yields CDR1 DFQATT and CDR2 SNEGSKA. V loses 2 bases of germline sequence and J loses 13 bases, and the interval between the two ends is 12 bases. The CDR3 measures 11 amino acids from cysteine to phenylalanine. The entry retains the CDR3 DNA only, 33 bases that are in frame from base 1. This clonotype occurred a few times. What this receptor recognizes is not known. Per-base quality was not reported, and no clone a single base away is much larger than it. All donors were healthy Caucasians. The sequence joins TRBV20-1 to TRBJ2-4; the D gene is perhaps TRBD1 or TRBD2, each of them matching over 5 bases. The sequence derives from a newborn girl in good health. Sequenced: cord blood. The encoded CDR3 is CSARFDEGQYF. The bases are TGCAGTGCTAGATTCGATGAGGGGCAGTACTTC.